One sample yielded the 9 T cell receptor beta chains listed below, sequenced in a study of T cell changes during pregnancy in multiple sclerosis. Only in-frame clones appear in the TCRdb table, and some are missing; sequencing was by immunoSEQ multiplex PCR. The sample consists of about 49,000 clones, 94% of them appearing once. The source material was CD8+ T cells from peripheral blood mononuclear cells, sampled before pregnancy. These receptors all come from a female donor with multiple sclerosis, enrolled in a pregnancy study.

The genes are TRBV4-1 and TRBJ2-5; 12 bases agree with TRBD2. V was clipped by 4 bases and J by 4 bases; unmatched bases: 7. Per the germline V gene, CDR1 is MGHRA and CDR2 is YSYEKL. The CDR3 is made up of 16 amino acids. The CDR3 nucleotides are TGCGCCAGCAGCCCAGGGACTAGCGGGTTGAGAGAGACCCAGTACTTC. It codes for CASSPGTSGLRETQYF.

The chain uses TRBV27 and TRBJ2-5; no clear D gene. This CDR3 region has 15 residues. CDR1 is MNHEY and CDR2 is SMNVEV in the germline V gene (reference sequence). The germline V and J ends were trimmed by 1 base and 5 bases, with 14 bases remaining between them. CDR3 nucleotides: TGTGCCAGCAGTTTATTTGTGGCCGCGCGGGAGACCCAGTACTTC. Residues: CASSLFVAARETQYF.

The chain couples TRBV19 to TRBJ2-7; 10 bases agree with TRBD2. The CDR3 is 14 amino acids. CDR1 is LNHDA and CDR2 is SQIVND in the germline V gene (reference sequence). Unmatched junction bases numbered 5, after V lost 7 bases and J lost 2 bases. For the CDR3, the DNA is TGTGCCAGTACCGCAGCGGGAGGGCCCTACGAGCAGTACTTC. Translation gives CASTAAGGPYEQYF.

The rearrangement links TRBV7-2 to TRBJ2-3, with 12 positions matching TRBD2. The V and J ends lost 4 bases and 6 bases, in that order; junction bases with no gene match: 2. This CDR3 has 14 residues. Germline V gene data show CDR1 as SGHTA and CDR2 as FQGNSA. The DNA for the CDR3 is TGTGCCAGCAGCTCAGGGACTAGCGGGGATACGCAGTATTTT. It is translated as CASSSGTSGDTQYF.

The genes are TRBV19 and TRBJ1-2; 8 bases line up with TRBD1. Per germline, CDR1 LNHDA and CDR2 SQIVND (reference sequence). The CDR3 runs 13 residues. The V gene end was trimmed by 10 bases and the J gene end by 7 bases; junction bases not matched to a gene: 11. CDR3 nucleotide sequence: TGTGCCACTCACCCAGGGGGCAGAAGTGGCTACACCTTC. Translating gives CATHPGGRSGYTF.

This clone was counted once. The chain recombines TRBV4-3 with TRBJ2-2, with D possibly being TRBD2 (6 bases). V was shortened by 0 bases and J by 7 bases, with 12 bases between the two germline ends. This CDR3 region has 15 residues. Germline assignment: CDR1 LGHNA and CDR2 YSLEER. CDR3 nucleotide sequence: TGCGCCAGCAGCCAAGATGGAGGGCCTAGCGGGGAGCTGTTTTTT. It is translated as CASSQDGGPSGELFF.

CDR3 sequence (DNA): TGCGCCAGCAGCCAGCCGGGACTAGAGGGATCCCAAGAGACCCAGTACTTC. Protein: CASSQPGLEGSQETQYF. The V gene is TRBV4-1, the J gene TRBJ2-5, with 8 bases matching TRBD2. The CDR3 loop spans 17 amino acids. V dropped 3 bases and J dropped 1; count of bases not matched to a gene: 10. The germline gives CDR1 MGHRA, CDR2 YSYEKL.

V gene TRBV6-1 combines with J gene TRBJ1-2; 9 nucleotides agree with TRBD1. The CDR3 runs 15 residues. Per germline, CDR1 MNHNS and CDR2 SASEGT. The junction had 6 bases not matched to a gene; V was cut back by 3 bases and J by 4 bases. DNA for the CDR3: TGTGCCAGCAGTGAGGGTGGGACAGGGAGCTATGGCTACACCTTC. Its translation is CASSEGGTGSYGYTF.

The J gene is TRBJ1-1, the V gene TRBV28; TRBD1 matches 9 bases. V gave up 6 bases and J gave up 1 base; unmatched junction bases: 3. CDR3 length: 14 amino acids. Germline V gives CDR1 MDHEN, CDR2 SYDVKM. In nucleotides, the CDR3 is TGTGCCAGCAGCTACAGGGGGCCGAACACTGAAGCTTTCTTT. Translation: CASSYRGPNTEAFF.